Each of the 32 T cell receptor beta chains below was sequenced from the same sample in a study of blood T cells in healthy people across ages. Next came a second PCR, run for roughly 7 to 12 cycles, which used a sample-barcoded 5' primer along with a J-beta primer mix. TCRdb analysed the 5' RACE reads with MiXCR anew, one entry per CDR3 protein. The data contain 1.2 million to 1.5 million distinct CDR3 sequences, approximately 38% of them singletons. Input material: blood. These receptors all come from a woman between 18 and 29 years old in good health.

In its sample, this clonotype was seen many times. This chain links TRBV29-1 with TRBJ2-7; D might be TRBD2 (6 bases). Trimming stripped 4 bases from V and 2 bases from J, with 9 bases between. The CDR3 runs 12 residues. Looked up from germline, CDR1 is SQVTM and CDR2 is ANQGSEA. The CDR3 sequence: CSVAEGTYEQYF. CDR3 coding DNA: TGCAGCGTTGCGGAGGGTACCTACGAGCAGTACTTC.

The rearrangement uses TRBV3-1 and TRBJ2-3, with no clear D. Trimming left V 5 bases short and J 2 bases short, with 14 bases between. The V gene's germline CDR1 is LGHDT and CDR2 YNNKEL (reference sequence). CDR3 length: 15 amino acids. CDR3 amino acids: CASSSPDDTTDTQYF. As DNA, the CDR3 is TGTGCCAGCAGCTCCCCGGACGACACCACAGATACGCAGTATTTT.

This clonotype was observed a handful of times. The chain combines TRBV20-1 with TRBJ2-1; 8 bases map to TRBD2. CDR3 length: 15 residues. Germline V CDR1 and CDR2: DFQATT, SNEGSKA (reference sequence). V lost 6 bases to trimming and J lost 4 bases; unmatched junction nucleotides: 11. CDR3 amino acids: CSAPAGGPQYNEQFF. The CDR3 DNA sequence: TGCAGTGCCCCCGCGGGGGGACCCCAGTACAATGAGCAGTTCTTC.

This clonotype was counted many times. The chain links TRBV6-1 to TRBJ2-3; 9 bases agree with TRBD2. The CDR3 is made up of 15 amino acids. Germline assignment: CDR1 MNHNS and CDR2 SASEGT. Trimming cost V 2 bases and J 4 bases; bases outside gene matches: 4. The CDR3 spells CASSETSGRPDTQYF. CDR3 DNA: TGTGCCAGCAGTGAAACAAGCGGGAGGCCAGATACGCAGTATTTT.

This rearrangement joins TRBV2 to TRBJ2-2, with a possible D match to TRBD1 (7 bases). The CDR3 covers 16 residues. Germline values: CDR1 SNHLY, CDR2 FYNNEI. V was trimmed by 3 bases and J by 7 bases, leaving 18 bases between them. The CDR3 region has the DNA TGTGCCAGCAGTGAGGAGGGGGCATTTATCGTCGGGGAGCTGTTTTTT. Its translation is CASSEEGAFIVGELFF.

On this clonotype: The germline gene is not matched at one end of the junction; a read error may be the cause. The rearrangement links TRBV5-5 to TRBJ2-3; the match to TRBD1 covers 11 bases. There are 16 residues in the CDR3. In germline, CDR1 is SGHKS, CDR2 YYEKEE (reference sequence). The CDR3 reads CVSSLRTGGEGDTQYF. The CDR3 region has the DNA TGTGTCAGCAGCCTCAGGACAGGGGGCGAGGGAGATACGCAGTATTTT.

The genes are TRBV5-5 and TRBJ1-2; no clear D gene. CDR3 length: 15 amino acids. Germline CDR1 and CDR2: SGHKS and YYEKEE (reference sequence). The V and J ends lost 3 bases and 0 bases respectively, with 12 bases between them. The CDR3 region has the DNA TGTGCCAGCAGCTCTGAGATAAGTTCTAACTATGGCTACACCTTC. Translated: CASSSEISSNYGYTF.

This clonotype has just one count. The CDR3 here is CASRQDSQYGYTF. CDR3 coding DNA: TGTGCCAGCAGACAGGACAGCCAATATGGCTACACCTTC. The chain combines TRBV6-6 with TRBJ1-2; D may be TRBD1 (6 bases). V lost 6 bases and J lost 5, with 13 bases in between. CDR1 MNHNY and CDR2 SVGAGI come from the germline V gene (reference sequence). CDR3 size: 13 residues.

This clonotype occurred a few times. CDR3 region: CASSQGATSSYNEQFF. The CDR3 DNA reads as TGTGCCAGCAGCCAAGGGGCGACGAGCTCCTACAATGAGCAGTTCTTC. The chain employs TRBV3-1 and TRBJ2-1; D gene ambiguous. Germline CDR1 LGHDT, CDR2 YNNKEL (reference sequence). The CDR3 has 16 amino acids. Trimming pared 1 base from V and 0 bases from J, leaving 10 bases between.

This clonotype was observed a few times. The chain uses TRBV28 and TRBJ2-4; D may be TRBD2 (6 bases). CDR1 and CDR2 from the germline V gene are MDHEN and SYDVKM. Deletions cut 9 bases from V and 5 bases from J, with 20 bases between. The CDR3 runs 15 residues. CDR3 protein: CASFSGTFTQNIQYF. CDR3 nucleotides: TGTGCCAGTTTTTCCGGGACTTTTACACAAAACATTCAGTACTTC.

This clonotype was seen a few times. The rearrangement joins TRBV12-3 or TRBV12-4 to TRBJ2-3; TRBD2 aligns across 8 bases. The trim removed 5 bases at V and 0 bases at J, leaving 4 bases unmatched. The CDR3 runs to 15 residues. CDR3 sequence: CASSKAGASTDTQYF. The CDR3 bases are TGTGCCAGCAGTAAAGCGGGAGCTAGCACAGATACGCAGTATTTT.

This clonotype appeared a few times. This sequence joins TRBV7-9 and TRBJ1-1; D is undetermined. Per the germline V gene, CDR1 is SEHNR and CDR2 is FQNEAQ (reference sequence). CDR3 length: 12 residues. V was shortened by 5 bases and J by 3 bases, with 7 bases between the two germline ends. CDR3 DNA sequence: TGTGCCAGCAGCCGGACCGACACTGAAGCTTTCTTT. It translates to CASSRTDTEAFF.

This clonotype has at least ten counts. Written as DNA, the CDR3 is TGTGCCAGCAGGCCTACTAGCGGGAGTCGATCTGGGGCCAACGTCCTGACTTTC. It encodes CASRPTSGSRSGANVLTF. The chain employs TRBV12-3 or TRBV12-4 and TRBJ2-6, with 11 positions matching TRBD2. The V gene end was trimmed by 6 bases and the J gene end by 1 base; junction bases not matched to a gene: 8. The CDR3 is 18 amino acids.

The chain recombines TRBV7-2 with TRBJ1-2, with 7 bases lining up with TRBD1. This CDR3 has 14 residues. The V gene's germline CDR1 is SGHTA and CDR2 FQGNSA. V dropped 5 bases and J dropped 7; count of bases not matched to a gene: 10. The CDR3 DNA is TGTGCCAGCAGCGCGCGACAGGGCGGGGGTGGCTACACCTTC. This codes for CASSARQGGGGYTF.

The chain uses TRBV11-2 and TRBJ1-6; D is uncertain. Germline V gives CDR1 SGHAT, CDR2 FQNNGV. CDR3 length: 15 residues. The V and J ends lost 2 bases and 7 bases respectively, with 12 bases between them. The CDR3 loop is CASSLKGLQNSPLHF. In DNA, the CDR3 is TGTGCCAGCAGCTTAAAGGGCCTGCAAAATTCACCCCTCCACTTT.

This sequence joins TRBV20-1 and TRBJ1-1; perhaps TRBD1 as D (6 bases). V lost 6 bases and J lost 1, with 18 bases in between. From germline, CDR1 is DFQATT and CDR2 SNEGSKA (reference sequence). This CDR3 contains 15 residues. CDR3 residues: CSARPVGAANTEAFF. The CDR3 region has the DNA TGCAGTGCCCGGCCCGTGGGGGCGGCGAACACTGAAGCTTTCTTT.

This clonotype turned up a few times. The J gene is TRBJ1-6, the V gene TRBV11-2; possible D gene TRBD1, 6 bases. Germline CDR1 is SGHAT and CDR2 is FQNNGV. The CDR3 is 13 amino acids. Trimming left V 8 bases short and J 10 bases short, with 15 bases between. This chain's CDR3 is CASGLQGGSPLHF. DNA of the CDR3: TGTGCCAGCGGGCTACAGGGAGGGTCACCCCTCCACTTT.

This chain connects TRBV12-3 or TRBV12-4 to TRBJ2-5, with TRBD2 matching 10 bases. The J call is doubtful: the DNA matches TRBJ2-1 better. The CDR3 runs to 17 residues. The CDR3 loop is CASSLGTSGPYQETQFF. The CDR3 bases are TGTGCCAGCAGTTTAGGGACTAGCGGACCGTACCAAGAGACCCAGTTCTTC.

The table lists this clonotype with a count of one. The chain carries TRBV6-6 and TRBJ2-3; TRBD2 might be the D (7 bases). This CDR3 contains 15 residues. Trimming removed 2 bases at V and 4 bases at J, with 13 bases between. The germline gives CDR1 MNHNY, CDR2 SVGAGI (reference sequence). As DNA, the CDR3 is TGTGCCAGCAGTTACAGGGGGGGCGTCTCAGATACGCAGTATTTT. Its translation is CASSYRGGVSDTQYF.

V gene TRBV27 combines with J gene TRBJ1-6; D not certain. The CDR3 sequence is 15 residues long. In germline, CDR1 is MNHEY, CDR2 SMNVEV (reference sequence). Trimming took 7 bases from V and 7 from J, leaving 17 bases between them. The CDR3, as DNA: TGTGCCAGCACGGACGCCCCAGGCGCGAATTCACCCCTCCACTTT. Translating gives CASTDAPGANSPLHF.

The genes are TRBV20-1 and TRBJ2-7, with TRBD1 matching over 9 bases. V dropped 3 bases and J dropped 5; count of bases not matched to a gene: 14. Per germline, CDR1 DFQATT and CDR2 SNEGSKA (reference sequence). CDR3 length: 16 amino acids. For the CDR3, the DNA is TGCAGTGCTAGGGAGCACTCCGGGACAGGGCGCCACGAGCAGTACTTC. It codes for CSAREHSGTGRHEQYF.

This clonotype turned up a few times. The rearrangement joins TRBV4-2 to TRBJ1-1, with unresolved D. Trimming took 2 bases from V and 2 from J, leaving 12 bases between them. The CDR3 sequence is 15 residues long. The germline V gene has CDR1 LGHNA and CDR2 YNFKEQ. The CDR3 loop is CASSQQKQINTEAFF. The CDR3 DNA reads TGTGCCAGCAGCCAACAAAAACAGATAAACACTGAAGCTTTCTTT.

There are a few counts of this clonotype. The chain joins TRBV21-1 to TRBJ2-1; TRBD1, the D gene given by the table, was not confirmed from the DNA. TRBV21-1 is described as a pseudogene. There are 18 residues in the CDR3. DNA of the CDR3: TGTGCCAGCAGCAAAGAGGGTTCCTATGGAGGCAGGGGGGATGAGCAGTTCTTC. Translating gives CASSKEGSYGGRGDEQFF.

The V and J genes are TRBV29-1 and TRBJ2-7, with 7 bases fitting TRBD2. Germline CDR1 is SQVTM and CDR2 is ANQGSEA. The CDR3 runs to 13 residues. V lost 7 bases to trimming and J lost 1 base; unmatched junction nucleotides: 7. CDR3 amino acids: CSAGGTESYEQYF. CDR3 bases: TGCAGCGCCGGGGGGACGGAATCCTACGAGCAGTACTTC.

The chain couples TRBV10-3 to TRBJ1-2; 7 positions match TRBD1. Germline V gene sequence: CDR1 ENHRY, CDR2 SYGVKD. The J segment lost 8 bases and the V segment lost 0 bases, leaving 3 bases of the junction unmatched. This CDR3 spans 13 amino acids. The CDR3 DNA reads as TGTGCCATCAGTGAGTCGGGACAGCGGGGCTACACCTTC. Translating it yields CAISESGQRGYTF.

This clonotype was observed a handful of times. This chain links TRBV24-1 with TRBJ1-2; 7 nucleotides agree with TRBD1. Germline V lookup: CDR1 KGHDR, CDR2 SFDVKD. This CDR3 comprises 14 residues. With 4 bases clipped from V and 6 bases from J, the junction kept 7 bases outside the gene matches. CDR3 bases: TGTGCCACCAGTGACCCTGGACAGGAGAATGGCTACACCTTC. As protein: CATSDPGQENGYTF.

This clonotype occurred a few times. This chain uses TRBV4-1 with TRBJ2-5; 11 bases line up with TRBD2. Germline trimming cut 4 bases from V and 1 base from J; bases unmatched to any gene: 8. The CDR3 consists of 17 residues. Germline V gene data show CDR1 as MGHRA and CDR2 as YSYEKL. CDR3 sequence reads: CASSRSGTSGIQETQYF. Written as DNA, the CDR3 is TGCGCCAGCAGCCGCTCCGGGACTAGCGGAATCCAAGAGACCCAGTACTTC.

The chain is built from TRBV10-3 and TRBJ2-4; D tentatively reads TRBD1 or TRBD2 (5 bases each). V lost 4 bases and J 5 bases, leaving 12 bases between the germline ends. The CDR3 loop spans 14 amino acids. Per the germline V gene, CDR1 is ENHRY and CDR2 is SYGVKD. The CDR3 nucleotides are TGTGCCATCAGTGGACCAGGGACCGAAAACATTCAGTACTTC. It is translated as CAISGPGTENIQYF.

The chain employs TRBV20-1 and TRBJ1-5, with 10 positions matching TRBD1. The CDR3 consists of 15 residues. Germline trimming cut 2 bases from V and 6 bases from J; bases unmatched to any gene: 7. The germline V gene has CDR1 DFQATT and CDR2 SNEGSKA (reference sequence). The CDR3 DNA follows: TGCAGTGCTAGATCAGGACAGGGGGTGCTTCAGCCCCAGCATTTT. Protein product: CSARSGQGVLQPQHF.

A few counts support this clonotype. The V and J genes are TRBV20-1 and TRBJ1-6, with D unresolved. This CDR3 has 12 residues. V was cut by 6 bases and J by 7 bases, with 10 bases left in between. Germline CDR1 DFQATT, CDR2 SNEGSKA (reference sequence). The CDR3 protein is CSAVSGNSPLHF. The CDR3 DNA is TGCAGTGCCGTCTCGGGCAATTCACCCCTCCACTTT.

This clonotype was counted a few times. V usage is TRBV24-1 and J usage is TRBJ2-1; D gene ambiguous. Trimming pared 4 bases from V and 10 bases from J, leaving 10 bases between. Germline V gene lookup returns CDR1 KGHDR and CDR2 SFDVKD. The CDR3 covers 12 residues. The CDR3 region is CATSDSGPEQFF. In DNA form, the CDR3 reads TGTGCCACCAGTGACTCCGGTCCCGAGCAGTTCTTC.

With respect to this clonotype: A read error may produce the germline difference seen at one junction end. The genes are TRBV29-1 and TRBJ2-1; D gene unclear. The germline V gene has CDR1 SQVTM and CDR2 ANQGSEA. The CDR3 has 12 residues. Written as DNA, the CDR3 is TGCAGCGTCCCCCGGACCTACAATGGGCAGTTCTTC. Protein: CSVPRTYNGQFF.